This entry features one T cell receptor beta chain sequence. The sample belongs to a study of T cell changes during pregnancy in multiple sclerosis. Method: immunoSEQ multiplex PCR; TCRdb's copy keeps in-frame clones and lacks some. The sample contains 33,000 or so clones, about 89% of which appear only once. The specimen was CD8+ T cells from peripheral blood mononuclear cells, collected in the second trimester of pregnancy. The sequence was collected from a female donor with multiple sclerosis, enrolled in a pregnancy study.

The CDR3, as DNA: TGTGCCAGCAGCCCGGACAGAGCCGGGCAGTACTTC. Amino acids: CASSPDRAGQYF. V gene TRBV28 combines with J gene TRBJ2-7; D is possibly TRBD1 (6 bases). The CDR3 has 12 residues. Trimming removed 6 bases from V and 9 bases from J, with 15 bases in between. From germline, CDR1 is MDHEN and CDR2 SYDVKM.